The 22 T cell receptor beta chains in this list originate from one sample, sequenced in a study of CD8 T cells in ankylosing spondylitis. TCRdb processed the 5' RACE reads anew with MiXCR; each CDR3 protein has one entry. The sample contains 250,000 to 400,000 distinct CDR3 sequences, approximately 10% of which appear only once. Source material: blood, either unsorted or a sorted T cell fraction (not recorded which). These receptors originate from a female donor with ankylosing spondylitis or in good health (not recorded which).

Ten or more counts support this clonotype. The chain carries TRBV7-2 and TRBJ2-7; 8 nucleotides align to TRBD1. With V trimmed by 1 base and J by 1 base, 9 bases remained unmatched. CDR1 is SGHTA, CDR2 FQGNSA, per germline. The CDR3 is 17 residues long. For the CDR3, the DNA is TGTGCCAGCAGCTTAGGGTCCTTGGACAGGGCATCCTACGAGCAGTACTTC. The encoded protein is CASSLGSLDRASYEQYF.

With respect to this clonotype: This could be a read error, since a much larger clone is one nucleotide away. The chain employs TRBV5-1 and TRBJ2-2; tentative D call: TRBD2 (5 bases). The CDR3 has 16 residues. CDR1 SGHRS and CDR2 YFSETQ come from the germline V gene. CDR3 DNA: TGCACCAGCAAGCCCTCTGGTAGCGCGAACACCGGGGAGCTGTTTTTT. Protein: CTSKPSGSANTGELFF.

This clonotype appeared many times. This chain links TRBV29-1 with TRBJ1-1, with D uncertain. V dropped 3 bases and J dropped 5 bases, with 13 bases sitting between them. The CDR3 has 13 amino acids. The germline V gene encodes CDR1 SQVTM and CDR2 ANQGSEA. For the CDR3, the DNA is TGCAGCGTTGATAGGGATGTTGGAACTGAAGCTTTCTTT. Amino acid sequence: CSVDRDVGTEAFF.

In its sample, this clonotype was seen many times. The rearrangement links TRBV4-2 to TRBJ2-7; no firm D call. The germline V gene has CDR1 LGHNA and CDR2 YNFKEQ. Trimming cost V 4 bases and J 7 bases, with 14 bases left between them. This CDR3 has 13 amino acids. DNA for the CDR3: TGTGCCAGCAGCCGGAGCACCGAACCGGAGCAGTACTTC. It translates to CASSRSTEPEQYF.

Notes on this clonotype: A much larger clone lies one base from this, so it may be a read error. V usage is TRBV27 and J usage is TRBJ2-1; 11 bases map to TRBD1. Germline trimming cut 8 bases from V and 2 bases from J; bases unmatched to any gene: 11. The CDR3 sequence is 17 residues long. CDR1 and CDR2 from the germline V gene are MNHEY and SMNVEV (reference sequence). The CDR3 reads CASGSNPGQGAYNEQFF. The CDR3 DNA reads as TGTGCCAGCGGTTCCAACCCGGGACAGGGGGCCTACAATGAGCAGTTCTTC.

The chain links TRBV4-1 to TRBJ1-2; 7 bases fit TRBD1. CDR1 is MGHRA, CDR2 YSYEKL, per germline. The CDR3 extends over 16 amino acids. Trimming removed 4 bases from V and 5 bases from J; junction bases left unmatched: 13. The CDR3 is CASSPPLGGLIYGYTF. The CDR3 DNA is TGCGCCAGCAGCCCCCCTCTAGGGGGCCTTATTTATGGCTACACCTTC.

This clonotype occurred a few times. This chain uses TRBV2 with TRBJ1-2; maybe TRBD1 (5 bases). CDR1 SNHLY and CDR2 FYNNEI come from the germline V gene. The CDR3 extends over 13 amino acids. The germline V and J ends were trimmed by 3 bases and 5 bases, with 10 bases remaining between them. The DNA of the CDR3 is TGTGCCAGCAGTGAGGGACCGACTTATGGCTACACCTTC. Amino acid sequence: CASSEGPTYGYTF. Together with reference TRBV2 and TRBJ1-2, the CDR3 gives the full variable domain: EPEVTQTPSHQVTQMGQEVILRCVPISNHLYFYWYRQILGQKVEFLVSFYNNEISEKSEIFDDQFSVERPDGSNFTLKIRSTKLEDSAMYFCASSEGPTYGYTFGSGTRLTVV.

This clonotype was observed at least ten times. V gene TRBV10-3 combines with J gene TRBJ1-6, with 7 bases aligning to TRBD1. Germline-derived CDR1 and CDR2 are ENHRY and SYGVKD. V was pared by 5 bases and J by 1 base, with 2 bases of the junction left unmatched. CDR3 size: 15 residues. The CDR3 nucleotides are TGTGCCATCAGTCGACAGGGTTCCTATAATTCACCCCTCCACTTT. As protein: CAISRQGSYNSPLHF.

The V call is TRBV6-1, the J call TRBJ2-7, with D possibly being TRBD2 (6 bases). The CDR3 runs to 14 residues. The ends were cut back, 10 bases at V and 5 bases at J, with 21 bases in the middle. Germline V gene lookup returns CDR1 MNHNS and CDR2 SASEGT. CDR3 DNA sequence: TGTGCCACCTTTACTTCGGGAGTGTACAACGAGCAGTACTTC. Translated: CATFTSGVYNEQYF.

There are a few counts of this clonotype. The chain is built from TRBV20-1 and TRBJ1-5; the match to TRBD1 covers 7 bases. The V and J ends lost 5 bases and 5 bases, in that order; junction bases with no gene match: 18. Germline V gives CDR1 DFQATT, CDR2 SNEGSKA (reference sequence). The CDR3 loop spans 17 amino acids. In DNA form, the CDR3 reads TGCAGTGCTGACGAACGTACTCGACAGGGAGGAGATCAGCCCCAGCATTTT. Encoded protein: CSADERTRQGGDQPQHF.

A remark on this clonotype: Possible read error: a much larger clone is one base away. This rearrangement joins TRBV5-1 to TRBJ2-1; TRBD2 might be the D (6 bases). The CDR3 has 17 residues. CDR1 is SGHRS, CDR2 YFSETQ, per germline. The CDR3 reads CASSLAGVSARNNEQVF. The DNA of the CDR3 is TGCGCCAGCAGCTTGGCGGGAGTTAGCGCAAGGAACAATGAGCAGGTCTTC.

This sequence joins TRBV19 and TRBJ1-2; unclear D gene. The V and J ends lost 3 bases and 3 bases respectively, with 11 bases between them. The CDR3 has 14 residues. Looked up from germline, CDR1 is LNHDA and CDR2 is SQIVND (reference sequence). CDR3 nucleotides: TGTGCCAGTAGTATCCAAGGGATCGACTATGGCTACACCTTC. This codes for CASSIQGIDYGYTF.

V usage is TRBV7-6 and J usage is TRBJ1-3, with TRBD1 as a possible D gene (5 bases). Germline V CDR1 and CDR2: SGHVS, FNYEAQ. This CDR3 is built from 16 residues. Trimming stripped 0 bases from V and 0 bases from J, with 9 bases between. The CDR3, as DNA: TGTGCCAGCAGCTTAGCCACAGGCATCTCTGGAAACACCATATATTTT. Residues: CASSLATGISGNTIYF.

J is TRBJ2-1 and V is TRBV7-2, with 7 bases fitting TRBD2. Trimming at V came to 5 bases and at J to 8 bases, leaving 9 bases not matched to a gene. The CDR3 has 14 amino acids. Germline assignment: CDR1 SGHTA and CDR2 FQGNSA. DNA of the CDR3: TGTGCCAGCAGCCCCCAGGCGGGAGACCATGAGCAGTTCTTC. Its translation: CASSPQAGDHEQFF.

The J gene is TRBJ2-2, the V gene TRBV11-2; TRBD2 matches at 7 bases. The CDR3 contains 15 residues. With V trimmed by 3 bases and J by 4 bases, 5 bases remained unmatched. Germline-derived CDR1 and CDR2 are SGHAT and FQNNGV. The CDR3 sequence: CASSFGGGVTGELFF. The CDR3 DNA reads TGTGCCAGCAGCTTTGGGGGAGGGGTCACCGGGGAGCTGTTTTTT.

This clonotype was counted ten times or more. The CDR3: CASSLGQGASWTPIEQFF. The CDR3 region has the DNA TGTGCCAGCAGTTTAGGTCAGGGGGCCTCTTGGACACCGATTGAGCAGTTCTTC. The gene calls are TRBV27 and TRBJ2-1; TRBD1 matches 8 bases. V trimming: 2 bases; J trimming: 9 bases; junction bases outside the gene matches: 18. The length of the CDR3 is 18 residues. CDR1 is MNHEY, CDR2 SMNVEV, per germline (reference sequence).

V usage is TRBV20-1 and J usage is TRBJ1-2; D possibly corresponds to TRBD1 (6 bases). Trimming left V 5 bases short and J 3 bases short, with 13 bases between. This CDR3 is 13 amino acids long. Germline CDR1 DFQATT, CDR2 SNEGSKA (reference sequence). The CDR3 coding sequence is TGCAGTGCTGCGGGACATGATTACTATGGCTACACCTTC. Translating gives CSAAGHDYYGYTF.

This chain uses TRBV5-1 with TRBJ2-2, with D unresolved. V was clipped by 3 bases and J by 4 bases, with 13 bases between them. Germline values: CDR1 SGHRS, CDR2 YFSETQ. The CDR3 extends over 15 amino acids. This CDR3 reads CASSSNGPITGELFF. In DNA form, the CDR3 reads TGCGCCAGCAGCTCGAACGGCCCCATCACCGGGGAGCTGTTTTTT.

At least ten counts were recorded for this clonotype. The chain couples TRBV11-2 to TRBJ2-3; 14 nucleotides agree with TRBD2. V shed 5 bases, J shed 7 bases, and the junction held 11 bases outside the gene matches. Germline V CDR1 and CDR2: SGHAT, FQNNGV. CDR3 length: 17 amino acids. The CDR3 DNA reads as TGTGCCAGCAGCCTTAGAAGACTAGCGGGAGGGCAACATACGCAGTATTTT. Amino acid sequence: CASSLRRLAGGQHTQYF.

This clonotype appeared many times. The chain employs TRBV5-1 and TRBJ1-4; TRBD1 aligns across 8 bases. Germline loops: CDR1 SGHRS, CDR2 YFSETQ. The CDR3 has 14 amino acids. Trimming cost V 1 base and J 10 bases; bases outside gene matches: 6. The CDR3 region has the DNA TGCGCCAGCAGCTTGTACGCCACAGGGGGAAAACTGTTTTTT. Translating it yields CASSLYATGGKLFF.

This clonotype has at least ten counts. The V and J genes are TRBV5-1 and TRBJ2-3, with 8 bases aligning to TRBD2. This CDR3 comprises 14 residues. Unmatched junction bases numbered 9, after V lost 7 bases and J lost 5 bases. Germline CDR1 is SGHRS and CDR2 is YFSETQ. In DNA form, the CDR3 reads TGCGCCAGCGACCTTAGCGGGGTTAGAGATACGCAGTATTTT. It encodes CASDLSGVRDTQYF.

This clonotype occurred a few times. The V call is TRBV28, the J call TRBJ2-2; possible D gene TRBD2, 5 bases. Germline assignment: CDR1 MDHEN and CDR2 SYDVKM. Trimming took 5 bases from V and 8 from J, leaving 18 bases between them. This CDR3 has 15 amino acids. CDR3 bases: TGTGCCAGCAGTCCCCCCCCTAGCTCCAGGGGGGAGCTGTTTTTT. Translating it yields CASSPPPSSRGELFF.